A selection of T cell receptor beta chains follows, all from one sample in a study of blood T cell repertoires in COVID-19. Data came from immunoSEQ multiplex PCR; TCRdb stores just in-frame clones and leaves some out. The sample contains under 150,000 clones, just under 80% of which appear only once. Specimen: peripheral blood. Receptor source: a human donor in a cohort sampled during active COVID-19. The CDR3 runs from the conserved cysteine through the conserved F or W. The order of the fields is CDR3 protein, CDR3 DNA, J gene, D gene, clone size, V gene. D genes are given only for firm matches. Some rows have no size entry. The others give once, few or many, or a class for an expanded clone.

CDR3: CASYSYYQQGTEAFF
DNA: TGTGCCAGCTACTCGTATTACCAACAGGGCACTGAAGCTTTCTTT
J: TRBJ1-1
D: NA
size: few
V: TRBV27

CDR3: CATSRGLAGDEQYF
DNA: TGTGCCACCAGCCGGGGACTAGCGGGCGATGAGCAGTACTTC
J: TRBJ2-7
D: TRBD2
size: NA
V: TRBV15

CDR3: CASRPRGSEQYF
DNA: TGTGCCAGCAGACCACGGGGGAGCGAGCAGTACTTC
J: TRBJ2-7
D: NA
size: NA
V: TRBV6-6

CDR3: CASSTGQGFLGYTF
DNA: TGTGCCAGTAGTACGGGACAGGGTTTTTTGGGCTACACCTTC
J: TRBJ1-2
D: TRBD1
size: NA
V: TRBV19

CDR3: CASSRQQGYQPQHF
DNA: TGTGCCAGTAGTCGACAACAGGGGTATCAGCCCCAGCATTTT
J: TRBJ1-5
D: TRBD1
size: NA
V: TRBV19

CDR3: CASSPGAWEKLFF
DNA: TGTGCCAGCAGCCCAGGGGCCTGGGAAAAACTGTTTTTT
J: TRBJ1-4
D: NA
size: NA
V: TRBV7-2

CDR3: CASETGTGNTIYF
DNA: TGTGCCAGTGAAACAGGGACTGGAAACACCATATATTTT
J: TRBJ1-3
D: NA
size: few
V: TRBV28

CDR3: CAWRDRSGGAYEQYF
DNA: TGTGCCTGGAGAGATAGGAGCGGGGGAGCCTACGAGCAGTACTTC
J: TRBJ2-7
D: TRBD2
size: NA
V: TRBV30

CDR3: CASSWQGAGETQYF
DNA: TGTGCCAGCAGCTGGCAGGGGGCGGGGGAGACCCAGTACTTC
J: TRBJ2-5
D: TRBD1
size: NA
V: TRBV7-9

CDR3: CASSPRVSSGANVLTF
DNA: TGTGCCAGCAGCCCGAGGGTGTCGTCTGGGGCCAACGTCCTGACTTTC
J: TRBJ2-6
D: NA
size: NA
V: TRBV7-2

CDR3: CASRAGTATYEQYF
DNA: TGTGCCAGCAGAGCCGGGACAGCCACCTACGAGCAGTACTTC
J: TRBJ2-7
D: TRBD1
size: NA
V: TRBV2

CDR3: CASSLRSGEETQYF
DNA: TGTGCCAGCAGCTTAAGGTCCGGGGAAGAGACCCAGTACTTC
J: TRBJ2-5
D: NA
size: NA
V: TRBV5-5

CDR3: CASSDTREAFF
DNA: TGTGCCAGCAGCGACACCCGTGAAGCTTTCTTT
J: TRBJ1-1
D: NA
size: NA
V: TRBV28

CDR3: CASSIGPGQGGNSPLHF
DNA: TGCGCCAGCAGCATAGGCCCGGGACAGGGTGGTAATTCACCCCTCCACTTT
J: TRBJ1-6
D: TRBD1
size: NA
V: TRBV5-1

CDR3: CASSIGGRFEAFF
DNA: TGTGCCAGTAGTATTGGGGGCAGGTTCGAAGCTTTCTTT
J: TRBJ1-1
D: NA
size: NA
V: TRBV19

CDR3: CASSIRQGASSYEQYF
DNA: TGTGCCAGCAGCATTCGACAGGGAGCGAGCTCCTACGAGCAGTACTTC
J: TRBJ2-7
D: TRBD1
size: once
V: TRBV7-6

CDR3: CASSTRDYNEQFF
DNA: TGTGCCAGCAGTACTAGAGACTACAATGAGCAGTTCTTC
J: TRBJ2-1
D: NA
size: NA
V: TRBV28

CDR3: CASSLTTGSYGYTF
DNA: TGTGCCAGCAGCTTAACCACAGGGAGCTATGGCTACACCTTC
J: TRBJ1-2
D: NA
size: NA
V: TRBV5-4

CDR3: CATSRVYRYEQFF
DNA: TGTGCCACCAGCAGGGTCTATCGCTATGAGCAGTTCTTC
J: TRBJ2-1
D: NA
size: NA
V: TRBV15

CDR3: CASSMGSGSRTYNEQFF
DNA: TGTGCCAGTAGTATGGGTAGCGGGAGTCGCACCTACAATGAGCAGTTCTTC
J: TRBJ2-1
D: TRBD2
size: NA
V: TRBV19

CDR3: CASSLTQGSEAFF
DNA: TGTGCCAGCAGCTTAACGCAGGGGAGTGAAGCTTTCTTT
J: TRBJ1-1
D: NA
size: NA
V: TRBV11-3

CDR3: CASSSQGTDTQYF
DNA: TGCGCCAGCAGCTCCCAGGGTACAGATACGCAGTATTTT
J: TRBJ2-3
D: NA
size: NA
V: TRBV5-1

CDR3: CASSIERNSYEQYF
DNA: TGTGCCAGTAGTATCGAGCGGAACTCCTACGAGCAGTACTTC
J: TRBJ2-7
D: NA
size: NA
V: TRBV19